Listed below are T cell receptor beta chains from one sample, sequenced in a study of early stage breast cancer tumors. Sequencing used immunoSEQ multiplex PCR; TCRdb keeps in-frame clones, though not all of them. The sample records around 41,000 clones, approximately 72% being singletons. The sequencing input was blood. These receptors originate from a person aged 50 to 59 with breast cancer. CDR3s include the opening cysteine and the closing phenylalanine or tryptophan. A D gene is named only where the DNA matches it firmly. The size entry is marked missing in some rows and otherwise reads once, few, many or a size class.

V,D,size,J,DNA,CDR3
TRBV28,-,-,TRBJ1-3,TGTGCCAGCAGCCGTATGAGCCAGGGGAATGCTGGAAACACCATATATTTT,CASSRMSQGNAGNTIYF
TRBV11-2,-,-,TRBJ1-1,TGTGCCAGCAGCTCGGTCAACACTGAAGCTTTCTTT,CASSSVNTEAFF
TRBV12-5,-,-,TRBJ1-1,TGTGCTAGTGGTTTGCAGGGAGGGACTGAAGCTTTCTTT,CASGLQGGTEAFF
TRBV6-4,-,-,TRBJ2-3,TGTGCCAGCTCTAGCATGTCGTCAGATACGCAGTATTTT,CASSSMSSDTQYF
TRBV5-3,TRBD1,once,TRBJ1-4,TGTGCCAGACCCCGCCCCCTACAGGGGGCTGATGAAAAACTGTTTTTT,CARPRPLQGADEKLFF
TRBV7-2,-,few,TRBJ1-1,TGTGCCAGCAGCTTTAAGAACACTGAAGCTTTCTTT,CASSFKNTEAFF
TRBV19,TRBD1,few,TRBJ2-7,TGTGCCACCTCATGGACAGGGGGCTCCTACGAGCAGTACTTC,CATSWTGGSYEQYF
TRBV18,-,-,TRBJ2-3,TGTGCCAGCTCGCCCCACCGGGACTCTCAAAGCACAGATACGCAGTATTTT,CASSPHRDSQSTDTQYF
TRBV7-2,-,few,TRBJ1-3,TGTGCCAGCAGCTTAGCGGCAGGGGCTGGAGGAAACACCATATATTTT,CASSLAAGAGGNTIYF
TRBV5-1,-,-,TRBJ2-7,TGCGCCAGCAGCCTAGATGCGTTGGGTAACTCCTACGAGCAGTACTTC,CASSLDALGNSYEQYF
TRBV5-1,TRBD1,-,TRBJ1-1,TGCGCCAGCTTCCAAATGGACAGGGGAAACACTGAAGCTTTCTTT,CASFQMDRGNTEAFF
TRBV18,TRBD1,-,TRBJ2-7,TGTGCCAGCTCGCCAACCCTAGGACAGGGCCGTTACTACGAGCAGTACTTC,CASSPTLGQGRYYEQYF
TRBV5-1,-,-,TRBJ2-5,TGCGCCAGCAGCTTGTTCGGCGGTCCCGAGACCCAGTACTTC,CASSLFGGPETQYF
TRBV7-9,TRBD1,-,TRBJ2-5,TGTGCCAGCAGCTTCCCTACCACGGACAGGGGAGAGACCCAGTACTTC,CASSFPTTDRGETQYF
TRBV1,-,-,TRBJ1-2,TGCACCAGCAGCCTTTACAGCTCCTATGGCTACACCTTC,CTSSLYSSYGYTF